A selection of T cell receptor beta chains follows, all from one sample in a study of T-cell reconstitution after alpha-beta-depleted transplantation in children. In TCRdb, the PCR reads were re-called with MiXCR into one record per CDR3 protein. The repertoire includes 530,000 or so distinct CDR3 sequences, roughly 27% of them detected once, and around a third sits in the top ten. Sequencing was performed on PBMCs, taken before TCRalphabeta/CD19-depleted stem cell transplant. Source of these receptors: a boy in the first two years of life with Wiskott-Aldrich syndrome, due to receive a stem cell transplant. Each CDR3 is given with its conserved first and last residue. D genes are given only for firm matches. Size values are once, few and many counts, or a class for expanded clones, and some rows have none.

len	abundance	d_gene	v_gene	j_gene	CDR3nt	CDR3aa
15	few	NA	TRBV18	TRBJ2-3	TGTGCCAGCTCACCACCTAGAACGGGTGGGGATACGCAGTATTTT	CASSPPRTGGDTQYF
15	once	TRBD1	TRBV7-2	TRBJ2-1	TGTGCCAGCACCAGGGACAGGGCGTCCTACAATGAGCAGTTCTTC	CASTRDRASYNEQFF
16	few	TRBD1	TRBV3-1	TRBJ1-1	TGTGCCAGCAGCCAAGTTCATCAGGGGGGTAACACTGAAGCTTTCTTT	CASSQVHQGGNTEAFF
14	few	TRBD2	TRBV20-1	TRBJ2-1	TGCAGTGCAAACGGACTAGCGGACTACAATGAGCAGTTCTTC	CSANGLADYNEQFF
15	NA	NA	TRBV28	TRBJ2-1	TGTGCCAGCAGTTCCCTCCTGAGACTAGTATATGAGCAGTTCTTC	CASSSLLRLVYEQFF
13	NA	NA	TRBV7-7	TRBJ2-3	TGTGCCAGCAGCTTAGCCCACACAGATACGCAGTATTTT	CASSLAHTDTQYF
16	NA	NA	TRBV5-1	TRBJ2-4	TGCGCCAGCAGCTTTTCCCCAGGATACTCTGTGAGCATTCAGTACTTC	CASSFSPGYSVSIQYF
14	few	TRBD1	TRBV20-1	TRBJ1-1	TGCAGTGCCTATGCAGGACAGGGGGCTTCGGAAGCTTTCTTT	CSAYAGQGASEAFF
12	NA	NA	TRBV5-5	TRBJ1-2	TGTGCCAGCAGCTTCAAAGGGGTCGGCTACACCTTC	CASSFKGVGYTF
14	few	NA	TRBV10-3	TRBJ1-1	TGTGCCATCAGTGAGGCGGCAGGAGGCACTGAAGCTTTCTTT	CAISEAAGGTEAFF
16	NA	TRBD1	TRBV15	TRBJ1-2	TGTGCCACCAGCAGAGTCGGGACAGGTCTTAACTATGGCTACACCTTC	CATSRVGTGLNYGYTF
18	NA	TRBD1	TRBV9	TRBJ2-6	TGTGCCAGCAGCGTGAGCAGGGACAGCTTCTCTGGGGCCAACGTCCTGACTTTC	CASSVSRDSFSGANVLTF
18	NA	TRBD2	TRBV28	TRBJ2-4	TGCGCCAGCAGTACCCCGGGGACTAGCGGGAGACTTGGGGACATTCAGTACTTC	CASSTPGTSGRLGDIQYF
15	NA	TRBD1	TRBV10-3	TRBJ1-1	TGTGCCATCAGTCCCCAACAGGGGTCGAACACTGAAGCTTTCTTT	CAISPQQGSNTEAFF
15	NA	NA	TRBV4-1	TRBJ2-3	TGCGCCAGCAGCCAAGGATCCGCGTCCGCAGATACGCAGTATTTT	CASSQGSASADTQYF
16	once	NA	TRBV19	TRBJ2-3	TGTGCCAGTAGTATAGAGCGGGCGTTGAGCACAGATACGCAGTATTTT	CASSIERALSTDTQYF
13	few	NA	TRBV30	TRBJ1-1	TGTGCCTGGAGTCCTACCGGGACTTGGGGCACTTTCTTT	CAWSPTGTWGTFF
13	few	NA	TRBV2	TRBJ2-2	TGTGCCAGCAGGGTGGTATATACCGGGGAGCTGTTTTTT	CASRVVYTGELFF
16	few	TRBD2	TRBV2	TRBJ2-1	TGTGCCAGCCGATGGGGGGGGAGGGGCTCCTACAATGAGCAGTTCTTC	CASRWGGRGSYNEQFF
14	NA	NA	TRBV20-1	TRBJ1-1	TGCAGTGCTAGTGCTGGGGGGACCCACACTGAAGCTTTCTTT	CSASAGGTHTEAFF
16	NA	NA	TRBV7-2	TRBJ1-1	TGTGCCAGCAGCTTAGATTACAGGGCGAGGCACACTGAAGCTTTCTTT	CASSLDYRARHTEAFF
13	few	TRBD2	TRBV9	TRBJ2-1	TGTGCCAGCAGCGTAGAGACTAGCGGGAGTATCATCTTC	CASSVETSGSIIF
12	NA	NA	TRBV29-1	TRBJ2-1	TGCAGCGGCCAGCCCAGCTACAATGAGCAGTTCTTC	CSGQPSYNEQFF
14	NA	NA	TRBV20-1	TRBJ1-2	TGCAGTGCTAGACAGGCACCCTCTAACTATGGCTACACCTTC	CSARQAPSNYGYTF
14	NA	TRBD2	TRBV2	TRBJ2-7	TGTGCCAGCAGGGCTAGCGGAGGCTCCTACGAGCAGTACTTC	CASRASGGSYEQYF
17	NA	TRBD1	TRBV20-1	TRBJ1-1	TGCTGTGCTAGAGATACTATTCAGGGAAGGGGGCACACTGAAGCTTTCTTT	CCARDTIQGRGHTEAFF
14	few	NA	TRBV5-1	TRBJ2-1	TGCGCCAGCAGCTTAGAGGGAGCCTACAATGAGCAGTTCTTC	CASSLEGAYNEQFF
17	NA	TRBD2	TRBV5-1	TRBJ2-1	TGCGCCAGCAGCTTGGACAGGTTGGGGCGGGAGAGGAATGAGCAGTTCTTC	CASSLDRLGRERNEQFF
17	NA	NA	TRBV10-2	TRBJ1-6	TGCGCCAGCAGCTGGGGACCGGCCAGCTCCTATAATTCACCCCTCCACTTT	CASSWGPASSYNSPLHF
12	few	NA	TRBV28	TRBJ1-5	TGTGCCAGCAGTATCCCGGAGGGAACCCAGCATTTT	CASSIPEGTQHF
14	NA	NA	TRBV5-6	TRBJ2-7	TGTGCCAGCAGCGCCCGGTGGAGCTCCTACGAGCAGTACTTC	CASSARWSSYEQYF
15	NA	NA	TRBV20-1	TRBJ2-7	TGCAGTGCTCCCACCGGGACTCACTACCCCTACGAGCAGTACTTC	CSAPTGTHYPYEQYF
15	few	NA	TRBV30	TRBJ2-6	TGTGCCTGGAGTGTAGATCGCTCTGGGGCCAACGTCCTGACTTTC	CAWSVDRSGANVLTF
13	few	NA	TRBV6-5	TRBJ2-7	TGTGCCAGCAGTTACTCGCTGCTCTACGAGCAGTACTTC	CASSYSLLYEQYF
15	NA	NA	TRBV6-1	TRBJ1-6	TGTGCCAGCGGAGGAGGGAGCTCCTATAATTCACCCCTCCACTTT	CASGGGSSYNSPLHF
16	few	TRBD1	TRBV24-1	TRBJ2-2	TGTGCCACCAGTGACCCTGGGACAGGGGGGTTCGGGGAGCTGTTTTTT	CATSDPGTGGFGELFF
16	few	TRBD2	TRBV5-1	TRBJ2-3	TGCGCCAGCAGCAATGGACTAGCGGGAGTCACAGATACGCAGTATTTT	CASSNGLAGVTDTQYF
16	few	TRBD2	TRBV7-3	TRBJ2-1	TGTGCCAGCAGCCCAGGACTAGCGGGGTTCTACAATGAGCAGTTCTTC	CASSPGLAGFYNEQFF
14	NA	NA	TRBV7-2	TRBJ2-2	TGTGCCAGCAGCTTCTCGGCTAGGGCCGGGGAGCTGTTTTTT	CASSFSARAGELFF
15	few	TRBD1	TRBV5-1	TRBJ1-1	TGCGCCAGCAGCTCACAGGGGGTGCCGGACACTGAAGCTTTCTTT	CASSSQGVPDTEAFF
14	NA	NA	TRBV10-3	TRBJ1-5	TGTGCCATCAGTACCCCGGGAGGCAATCAGCCCCAGCATTTT	CAISTPGGNQPQHF
13	NA	NA	TRBV20-1	TRBJ1-2	TGCAGTGCCGAACCCGGGACTAGCTATGGCTACACCTTC	CSAEPGTSYGYTF
12	NA	TRBD2	TRBV5-5	TRBJ2-7	TGTGCCAGCAGCTTGCCAGCGGGGGAGCAGTACTTC	CASSLPAGEQYF
15	NA	TRBD1	TRBV7-3	TRBJ2-1	TGTGCCAGCAGCTTCGACAGGGTTCACTACAATGAGCAGTTCTTC	CASSFDRVHYNEQFF
14	NA	TRBD2	TRBV9	TRBJ2-5	TGTGCCAGCAGCGTAGGGAGCGGGACAGAGACCCAGTACTTC	CASSVGSGTETQYF
15	NA	NA	TRBV5-1	TRBJ2-7	TGCGCCAGCAGCTCCTTATCCAGGGATTGGTACGAGCAGTACTTC	CASSSLSRDWYEQYF
11	few	NA	TRBV20-1	TRBJ2-4	TGCAGTGCTAGTTACAAAAACATTCAGTACTTC	CSASYKNIQYF
15	NA	NA	TRBV5-1	TRBJ2-7	TGCGCCAGCAGCTTGGAGGGTATGAGGTCCTACGAGCAGTACTTC	CASSLEGMRSYEQYF
15	NA	NA	TRBV12-3/TRBV12-4	TRBJ1-5	TGTGCCAGCAGTTTAAGGGGGACCCCATATCAGCCCCAGCATTTT	CASSLRGTPYQPQHF
15	once	NA	TRBV27	TRBJ2-2	TGTGCCAGCAGTTTAGGCGCCGTGAGCACCGGGGAGCTGTTTTTT	CASSLGAVSTGELFF
15	few	TRBD2	TRBV24-1	TRBJ2-1	TGTGCCACCAGTCTGACTAGCGGGAGTTACAATGAGCAGTTCTTC	CATSLTSGSYNEQFF
16	few	NA	TRBV5-1	TRBJ2-1	TGCGCCAGCAGCGTATCCCTAGCGAGAGACTACAATGAGCAGTTCTTC	CASSVSLARDYNEQFF